These 24 T cell receptor beta chains share one sample of origin, sequenced in a study of cytomegalovirus exposure and HLA in healthy donors. The data were produced by immunoSEQ multiplex PCR, yet TCRdb's version contains in-frame clones alone and is incomplete. This table holds some 61,000 clones, around 97% found once. Sequenced sample: PBMCs. The origin of the receptors is a woman aged 18-30 years in good health and CMV-seropositive.

This rearrangement joins TRBV5-1 to TRBJ2-1; the match to TRBD2 covers 14 bases. The CDR3 has 15 residues. Germline loops: CDR1 SGHRS, CDR2 YFSETQ. V lost 5 bases, J lost 10 bases, and 8 bases stayed unmatched. The CDR3 sequence: CASSGLAGGDGEQFF. CDR3 DNA: TGCGCCAGCAGTGGACTAGCGGGAGGAGACGGCGAGCAGTTCTTC.

This chain uses TRBV29-1 with TRBJ1-2; TRBD1 agrees at 7 bases. This CDR3 spans 11 amino acids. With V trimmed by 7 bases and J by 8 bases, 7 bases remained unmatched. The germline V gene encodes CDR1 SQVTM and CDR2 ANQGSEA. CDR3 nucleotide sequence: TGCAGCGCCACAGGGGCCGGGGGCTACACCTTC. This gives the protein CSATGAGGYTF.

This rearrangement joins TRBV5-4 to TRBJ2-7; TRBD1 matches at 10 bases. There are 14 residues in the CDR3. V shed 0 bases, J shed 4 bases, and the junction held 1 base outside the gene matches. CDR1 is SGHNT and CDR2 is YYREEE in the germline V gene (reference sequence). In DNA form, the CDR3 reads TGTGCCAGCAGCTTGGGGGGACAGGGGTACGAGCAGTACTTC. This translates into CASSLGGQGYEQYF. The full variable domain, rest sourced from reference TRBV5-4 and TRBJ2-7, is ETGVTQSPTHLIKTRGQQVTLRCSSQSGHNTVSWYQQALGQGPQFIFQYYREEENGRGNFPPRFSGLQFPNYSSELNVNALELDDSALYLCASSLGGQGYEQYFGPGTRLTVT.

This chain uses TRBV28 with TRBJ1-1, with 11 nucleotides matching TRBD1. CDR1 MDHEN and CDR2 SYDVKM come from the germline V gene. Trimming took 7 bases from V and 6 from J; bases not matched to a gene: 7. This CDR3 is 14 amino acids long. The CDR3: CASNLWDRGAEAFF. The DNA of the CDR3 is TGTGCCAGCAACCTATGGGACAGGGGGGCTGAAGCTTTCTTT.

This chain links TRBV6-5 with TRBJ1-5; D not resolved. Looked up from germline, CDR1 is MNHEY and CDR2 is SVGAGI. V lost 9 bases, J lost 6 bases, and 12 bases lay in between. This CDR3 contains 12 residues. CDR3 in amino acids: CASLRDGQPQHF. The CDR3 DNA is TGTGCCAGTCTGAGGGATGGTCAGCCCCAGCATTTT.

The rearrangement joins TRBV28 to TRBJ1-2; a possible D gene is TRBD1 (6 bases). CDR1 is MDHEN, CDR2 SYDVKM, per germline. CDR3 length equals 14 residues. Trimming removed 3 bases at V and 4 bases at J, with 12 bases between. The CDR3 nucleotides read TGTGCCAGCAGTTTTGAGACAGGCCCCTATGGCTACACCTTC. Translating gives CASSFETGPYGYTF.

The CDR3 protein is CASSILFSSNQPQHF. The DNA of the CDR3 is TGTGCCAGTAGTATTCTGTTCAGTAGCAATCAGCCCCAGCATTTT. The V and J genes are TRBV19 and TRBJ1-5, with D unresolved. The germline CDR1 and CDR2 sequences are LNHDA and SQIVND (reference sequence). V was shortened by 3 bases and J by 0 bases, with 9 bases between the two germline ends. CDR3 length: 15 residues.

The chain employs TRBV7-9 and TRBJ2-6, with 12 positions matching TRBD1. V was pared by 8 bases and J by 2 bases, with 4 bases of the junction left unmatched. The CDR3 contains 16 residues. Germline-derived CDR1 and CDR2 are SEHNR and FQNEAQ (reference sequence). The DNA for the CDR3 is TGTGCCAGCCGGGGGACAGGGGGCCCTGGGGCCAACGTCCTGACTTTC. This translates into CASRGTGGPGANVLTF.

V gene TRBV5-1 combines with J gene TRBJ2-3; 8 bases map to TRBD2. The V gene end was trimmed by 5 bases and the J gene end by 2 bases; junction bases not matched to a gene: 1. The germline V gene has CDR1 SGHRS and CDR2 YFSETQ. The CDR3 covers 13 residues. The CDR3: CASSSGVTDTQYF. DNA of the CDR3: TGCGCCAGCAGTAGCGGGGTCACAGATACGCAGTATTTT.

The rearrangement uses TRBV1 and TRBJ2-3; the table names TRBD2, a call not compared with the DNA. TRBV1 constitutes a pseudogene. The length of the CDR3 is 20 residues. CDR3 region: CTSSPSELAGVKISTDTQYF. The CDR3 nucleotides are TGCACCAGCAGCCCCTCCGAACTAGCGGGAGTTAAGATTAGCACAGATACGCAGTATTTT.

The V call is TRBV28, the J call TRBJ2-7, with 12 nucleotides matching TRBD1. Per the germline V gene, CDR1 is MDHEN and CDR2 is SYDVKM. This CDR3 comprises 15 residues. V lost 7 bases to trimming and J lost 3 bases; unmatched junction nucleotides: 7. The CDR3 DNA reads TGTGCCAGCACCCCGGGACAGGGGGCCGTCTACGAGCAGTACTTC. This translates into CASTPGQGAVYEQYF.

The chain recombines TRBV2 with TRBJ1-2; no reliable D call. Germline assignment: CDR1 SNHLY and CDR2 FYNNEI. The CDR3 spans 14 residues. Trimming took off 7 bases at V and 3 bases at J, with 15 bases between the two ends. CDR3: CASTQAGFDYGYTF. The CDR3 DNA sequence: TGTGCCAGCACCCAAGCCGGGTTTGACTATGGCTACACCTTC. The full variable domain, in which reference TRBV2 and TRBJ1-2 provide the parts outside the CDR3, is EPEVTQTPSHQVTQMGQEVILRCVPISNHLYFYWYRQILGQKVEFLVSFYNNEISEKSEIFDDQFSVERPDGSNFTLKIRSTKLEDSAMYFCASTQAGFDYGYTFGSGTRLTVV.

CDR3 nucleotides: TGCAGTGTTGTAGTTGAGACCCAGTACTTC. It encodes CSVVVETQYF. The J gene is TRBJ2-5, the V gene TRBV20-1; D gene ambiguous. Germline V CDR1 and CDR2: DFQATT, SNEGSKA (reference sequence). This CDR3 is 10 amino acids long. V gave up 7 bases and J gave up 5 bases, with 8 bases separating them.

The rearrangement links TRBV13 to TRBJ1-1, with TRBD1 matching 7 bases. CDR3 length: 13 residues. Per the germline V gene, CDR1 is PRHDT and CDR2 is FYEKMQ (reference sequence). The J segment lost 1 base and the V segment lost 7 bases, leaving 3 bases of the junction unmatched. The CDR3 bases are TGTGCCAGCACCCACAGGGGGAACACTGAAGCTTTCTTT. Its translation: CASTHRGNTEAFF.

The rearrangement joins TRBV7-9 to TRBJ2-5; 7 bases map to TRBD1. Germline V CDR1 and CDR2: SEHNR, FQNEAQ (reference sequence). V lost 4 bases to trimming and J lost 5 bases; unmatched junction nucleotides: 10. The CDR3 has 15 amino acids. Here the CDR3 DNA reads TGTGCCAGCAGCTCCCGACAGGGCGGATGGGAGACCCAGTACTTC. Translating it yields CASSSRQGGWETQYF.

The chain recombines TRBV29-1 with TRBJ2-3; 8 bases are a match to TRBD1. Germline assignment: CDR1 SQVTM and CDR2 ANQGSEA. There are 16 residues in the CDR3. V gave up 5 bases and J gave up 0 bases; unmatched junction bases: 10. The CDR3 protein is CSVPERDRSSTDTQYF. CDR3 in DNA: TGCAGCGTTCCTGAAAGGGACAGGTCTAGCACAGATACGCAGTATTTT.

The chain links TRBV4-1 to TRBJ2-7; the match to TRBD1 covers 8 bases. CDR1 is MGHRA, CDR2 YSYEKL, per germline. Trimming removed 2 bases from V and 2 bases from J; junction bases left unmatched: 2. The CDR3 totals 14 residues. The CDR3, as DNA: TGCGCCAGCAGCCAACCGGGACAGGCCTACGAGCAGTACTTC. Protein sequence: CASSQPGQAYEQYF.

This chain uses TRBV28 with TRBJ1-3, with D unclear. Germline V lookup: CDR1 MDHEN, CDR2 SYDVKM. Deletions cut 4 bases from V and 0 bases from J, with 13 bases between. This CDR3 has 16 amino acids. CDR3 sequence reads: CASSSPLTGSGNTIYF. CDR3 sequence (DNA): TGTGCCAGCAGTTCCCCCCTCACGGGCTCTGGAAACACCATATATTTT.

The chain joins TRBV7-9 to TRBJ2-3, with D tentatively TRBD2 (5 bases). The germline V and J ends were trimmed by 3 bases and 3 bases, with 13 bases remaining between them. The length of the CDR3 is 15 residues. CDR1 and CDR2 (germline): SEHNR, FQNEAQ (reference sequence). CDR3 sequence (DNA): TGTGCCAGCAGCTTTGGGGAGAGGAAGACAGATACGCAGTATTTT. Protein: CASSFGERKTDTQYF.

V usage is TRBV4-1 and J usage is TRBJ2-7; the match to TRBD2 covers 8 bases. The V segment lost 0 bases and the J segment 1 base; nucleotides outside the gene matches: 8. This CDR3 region has 17 residues. CDR1 is MGHRA and CDR2 is YSYEKL in the germline V gene. The CDR3 DNA follows: TGCGCCAGCAGCCAAGATTCCCAGCGGGAGAGATCCTACGAGCAGTACTTC. Encoded protein: CASSQDSQRERSYEQYF.

The chain is built from TRBV10-1 and TRBJ1-5; D is ambiguous. Germline V lookup: CDR1 WNHNN, CDR2 SYGVQD (reference sequence). This CDR3 comprises 13 residues. V lost 5 bases and J 9 bases, leaving 14 bases between the germline ends. The CDR3 DNA follows: TGCGCCAGCAGTAGCTCCGGGGATCGGCCCCAGCATTTT. Translated: CASSSSGDRPQHF.

The V gene is TRBV6-1, the J gene TRBJ2-5; maybe TRBD2 (5 bases). The V gene lost 0 bases and the J gene lost 7 bases, with 6 bases spanning the gap. The germline CDR1 and CDR2 sequences are MNHNS and SASEGT. This CDR3 has 12 amino acids. The CDR3 spells CASSEAGGTQYF. CDR3 bases: TGTGCCAGCAGTGAAGCTGGAGGGACCCAGTACTTC.

This sequence joins TRBV18 and TRBJ2-7; 9 bases match TRBD2. CDR1 is KGHSH, CDR2 LQKENI, per germline. The CDR3 extends over 15 amino acids. Trimming cost V 3 bases and J 3 bases; bases outside gene matches: 6. The CDR3 sequence is CASSPGGRALYEQYF. CDR3 coding DNA: TGTGCCAGCTCACCGGGCGGGAGGGCCCTCTACGAGCAGTACTTC.

V usage is TRBV6-1 and J usage is TRBJ2-1, with D possibly matching TRBD2 (6 bases). V lost 3 bases, J lost 5 bases, and 8 bases lay in between. The CDR3 has 13 residues. The V gene's germline CDR1 is MNHNS and CDR2 SASEGT. The CDR3 here is CASSDAGHNEQFF. For the CDR3, the DNA is TGTGCCAGCAGTGATGCGGGACACAATGAGCAGTTCTTC.